The clone carrying this T cell receptor beta chain appeared a few times. No antigen is known for it. Via the markers CD45RO/CCR7/CD25/CD127/CD95/CD27, stem cell-like memory, regulatory, central memory and naive CD4+ cells were sorted. This entry is derived from a study of beta chain features in type 1 diabetes. Findings and caveats of the study: High TCR expression in some cells could lead to their over-representation in cDNA sequencing. Shorter templates might be favored by PCR, equally in patients and controls. Patients with type 1 diabetes carried fewer insertions and had more deletions at their VDJ junctions.

CDR1 and CDR2 from the germline V gene are MNHEY and SMNVEV (reference sequence). V gave up 5 bases and J gave up 10 bases, with 12 bases separating them. The CDR3 has 12 amino acids. The study reverse transcribed the entire isolated RNA, so it sequenced expressed TCRB transcripts. Profiling relied on immunoSEQ multiplex PCR, and the TCRdb table lists in-frame clones only, not all of them. The sample records about 150,000 clones, about 9.1% being singletons. V is TRBV27 and J is TRBJ2-1, with D tentatively TRBD1 (7 bases). Material: central memory CD4+ T cells from blood. This receptor was obtained from a young woman in good health. CDR3 amino acids: CASSGQGGEQFF. As DNA, the CDR3 is TGTGCCAGCAGTGGGCAGGGGGGCGAGCAGTTCTTC.